This passage covers 7 T cell receptor beta chains from one sample sequenced in a study of cytomegalovirus exposure and HLA in healthy donors. Method: immunoSEQ multiplex PCR; TCRdb's copy keeps in-frame clones and lacks some. This sample has about 65,000 clones, with just over 90% found just once. The sample consisted of PBMCs. The receptor set was obtained from a woman aged 18-29 years in good health and CMV-seronegative.

The rearrangement links TRBV7-2 to TRBJ1-6; the D is unclear. Trimming stripped 3 bases from V and 7 bases from J, with 16 bases between. The CDR3 is made up of 16 amino acids. Per the germline V gene, CDR1 is SGHTA and CDR2 is FQGNSA. CDR3 DNA sequence: TGTGCCAGCAGCTTCGCCCGACAATCTCAGAATTCACCCCTCCACTTT. Protein product: CASSFARQSQNSPLHF.

This chain joins TRBV11-3 and TRBJ1-1; perhaps TRBD1 as D (5 bases). This CDR3 contains 13 residues. Germline V gives CDR1 SGHNT, CDR2 YENEEA. Trimming cost V 5 bases and J 1 base, with 8 bases left between them. The DNA for the CDR3 is TGTGCCAGCAGCACCGGGGGGAACACTGAAGCTTTCTTT. It encodes CASSTGGNTEAFF.

This chain connects TRBV19 to TRBJ2-4, with 7 bases aligning to TRBD1. The CDR3 loop spans 13 amino acids. The trim removed 6 bases at V and 8 bases at J, leaving 7 bases unmatched. CDR1 is LNHDA, CDR2 SQIVND, per germline (reference sequence). CDR3: CASSLGQRDIQYF. CDR3 bases: TGTGCCAGTAGCCTGGGACAGAGGGACATTCAGTACTTC.

This clone has just one count. V gene TRBV2 combines with J gene TRBJ2-7, with D maybe TRBD1 (7 bases). Germline CDR1 reads SNHLY; CDR2 reads FYNNEI. The CDR3 loop spans 16 amino acids. V lost 9 bases and J lost 1, with 22 bases in between. The CDR3, as DNA: TGTGCCAGTGGGCCGCGGCGGGACAGCCTATCCTACGAGCAGTACTTC. Its protein is CASGPRRDSLSYEQYF.

The chain combines TRBV4-1 with TRBJ1-2; TRBD1 agrees at 10 bases. This CDR3 has 17 residues. Losses at the gene ends were 1 base for V and 7 bases for J; bases not matched to a gene: 12. Germline V CDR1 and CDR2: MGHRA, YSYEKL. This CDR3 is CASSQVLLTGGVAGYTF. DNA for the CDR3: TGCGCCAGCAGCCAAGTCCTGTTGACAGGGGGCGTTGCTGGCTACACCTTC.

The chain has TRBV7-9 and TRBJ1-1, with D possibly being TRBD1 (6 bases). The CDR3 is made up of 15 amino acids. Trimming removed 3 bases from V and 0 bases from J, with 11 bases in between. The germline V gene encodes CDR1 SEHNR and CDR2 FQNEAQ (reference sequence). CDR3 nucleotide sequence: TGTGCCAGCAGCTTTGAATGGACAGTGAACACTGAAGCTTTCTTT. This translates into CASSFEWTVNTEAFF.

The chain couples TRBV12-5 to TRBJ2-5; D is perhaps TRBD2 (5 bases). This CDR3 has 12 residues. The germline V gene has CDR1 LGHNT and CDR2 FRNRAP. V dropped 6 bases and J dropped 4 bases, with 9 bases sitting between them. In DNA form, the CDR3 reads TGTGCTAGTGGGCGGGCCCCAGAGACCCAGTACTTC. It codes for CASGRAPETQYF.